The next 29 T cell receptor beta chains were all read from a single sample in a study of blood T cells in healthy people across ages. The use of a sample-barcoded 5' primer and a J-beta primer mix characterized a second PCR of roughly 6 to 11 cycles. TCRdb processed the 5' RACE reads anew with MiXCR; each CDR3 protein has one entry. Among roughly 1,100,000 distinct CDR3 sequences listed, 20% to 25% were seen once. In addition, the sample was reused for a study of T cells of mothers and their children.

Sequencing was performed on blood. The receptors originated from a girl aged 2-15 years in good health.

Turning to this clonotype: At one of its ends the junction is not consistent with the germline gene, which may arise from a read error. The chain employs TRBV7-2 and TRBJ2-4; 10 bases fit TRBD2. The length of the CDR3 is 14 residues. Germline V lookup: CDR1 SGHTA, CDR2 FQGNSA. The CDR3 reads CASSLGELAGDRYF. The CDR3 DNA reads TGTGCCAGCAGTTTAGGCGAGCTAGCGGGGGATCGGTACTTC. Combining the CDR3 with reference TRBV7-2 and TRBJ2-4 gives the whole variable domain GAGVSQSPSNKVTEKGKDVELRCDPISGHTALYWYRQSLGQGLEFLIYFQGNSAPDKSGLPSDRFSAERTGGSVSTLTIQRTQQEDSAVYLCASSLGELAGDRYFGAGTRLSVL.

The CDR3 nucleotides read TGTGCCAGCAGAAAACGACAGCCCCGACGACTCTACGAGCAGTACTTC. Protein: CASRKRQPRRLYEQYF. This chain connects TRBV7-9 to TRBJ2-5, with D perhaps matching TRBD1 (5 bases). Gene TRBJ2-7 matches the end of the DNA better, so the J call may be wrong. The germline CDR1 and CDR2 sequences are SEHNR and FQNEAQ (reference sequence). This CDR3 has 16 residues.

In nucleotides, the CDR3 is TGTGCCAGCAGCTTGGGACTAGTAAGCTACAATGAGCAGTTCTTC. This translates into CASSLGLVSYNEQFF. The rearrangement joins TRBV6-2 or TRBV6-3 to TRBJ2-1; 8 bases agree with TRBD2. CDR1 MNHEY and CDR2 SVGEGT come from the germline V gene. The CDR3 covers 15 residues. V shed 6 bases and J 3 bases; nucleotides not matched to a gene: 7.

CDR3 region: CSARVGTDRSNQPQHF. CDR3 in DNA: TGCAGTGCTAGAGTAGGCACAGACCGAAGCAATCAGCCCCAGCATTTT. The chain recombines TRBV20-1 with TRBJ1-5; the D is unclear. This CDR3 comprises 16 residues. The germline V and J ends were trimmed by 1 base and 1 base, with 14 bases remaining between them. CDR1 and CDR2 (germline): DFQATT, SNEGSKA (reference sequence).

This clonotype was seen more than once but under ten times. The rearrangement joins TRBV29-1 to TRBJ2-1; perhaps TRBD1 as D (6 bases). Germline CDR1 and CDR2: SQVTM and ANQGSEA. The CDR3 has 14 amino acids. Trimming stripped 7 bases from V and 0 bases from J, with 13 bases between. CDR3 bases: TGCAGCGCTCGGACAGAGAGCTCCTACAATGAGCAGTTCTTC. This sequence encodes CSARTESSYNEQFF.

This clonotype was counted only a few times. CDR3 nucleotides: TGTGCCAGCTCCCGTTACGGGCGGGAGGGGATGGATACGCAGTATTTT. Translated, it gives CASSRYGREGMDTQYF. The V call is TRBV7-9, the J call TRBJ2-3; 9 nucleotides agree with TRBD2. Germline assignment: CDR1 SEHNR and CDR2 FQNEAQ (reference sequence). V was pared by 8 bases and J by 6 bases, with 15 bases of the junction left unmatched. The CDR3 is 16 residues long.

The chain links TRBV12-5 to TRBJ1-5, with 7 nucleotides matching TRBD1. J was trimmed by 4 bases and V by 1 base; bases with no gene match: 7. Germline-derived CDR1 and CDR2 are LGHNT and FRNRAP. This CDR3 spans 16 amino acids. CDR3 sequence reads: CASGLEDRRTNQPQHF. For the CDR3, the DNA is TGTGCTAGTGGTTTGGAGGACAGGAGGACTAATCAGCCCCAGCATTTT.

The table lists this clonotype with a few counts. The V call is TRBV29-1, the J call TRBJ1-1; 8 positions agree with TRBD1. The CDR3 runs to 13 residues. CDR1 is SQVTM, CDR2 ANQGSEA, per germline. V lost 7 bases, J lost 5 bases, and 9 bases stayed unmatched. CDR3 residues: CSDYGQGGTEAFF. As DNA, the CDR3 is TGCAGCGATTACGGACAGGGAGGTACTGAAGCTTTCTTT.

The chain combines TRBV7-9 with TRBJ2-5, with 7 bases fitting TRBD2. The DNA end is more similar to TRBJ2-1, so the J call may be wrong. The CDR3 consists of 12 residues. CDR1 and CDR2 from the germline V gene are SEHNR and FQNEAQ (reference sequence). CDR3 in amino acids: CASSLFSGEQFF. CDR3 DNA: TGTGCCAGCAGCTTATTTAGCGGGGAGCAGTTCTTC.

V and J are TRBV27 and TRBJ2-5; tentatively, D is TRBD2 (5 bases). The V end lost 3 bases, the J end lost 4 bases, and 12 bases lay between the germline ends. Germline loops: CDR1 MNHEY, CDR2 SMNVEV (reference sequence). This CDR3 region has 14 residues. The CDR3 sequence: CASSFLGEGETQYF. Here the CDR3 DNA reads TGTGCCAGCAGTTTTTTGGGAGAGGGAGAGACCCAGTACTTC.

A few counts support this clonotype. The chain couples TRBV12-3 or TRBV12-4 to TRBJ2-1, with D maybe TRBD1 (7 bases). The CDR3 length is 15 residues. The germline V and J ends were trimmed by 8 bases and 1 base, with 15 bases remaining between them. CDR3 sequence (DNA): TGTGCCAGCGGAACCAGGGGGAGGTCCTACAATGAGCAGTTCTTC. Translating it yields CASGTRGRSYNEQFF.

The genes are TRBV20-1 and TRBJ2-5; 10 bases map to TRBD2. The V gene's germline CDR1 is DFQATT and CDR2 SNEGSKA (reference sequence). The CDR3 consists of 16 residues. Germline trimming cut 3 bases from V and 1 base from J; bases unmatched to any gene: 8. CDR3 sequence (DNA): TGCAGTGCTAGTCAGGCGACTAGCGGGTTCCAAGAGACCCAGTACTTC. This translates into CSASQATSGFQETQYF.

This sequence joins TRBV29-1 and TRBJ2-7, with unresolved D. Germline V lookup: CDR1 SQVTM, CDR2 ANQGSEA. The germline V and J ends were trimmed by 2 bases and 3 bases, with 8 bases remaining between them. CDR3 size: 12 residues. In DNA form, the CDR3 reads TGCAGCGTTGAAAATATCAGCTACGAGCAGTACTTC. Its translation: CSVENISYEQYF.

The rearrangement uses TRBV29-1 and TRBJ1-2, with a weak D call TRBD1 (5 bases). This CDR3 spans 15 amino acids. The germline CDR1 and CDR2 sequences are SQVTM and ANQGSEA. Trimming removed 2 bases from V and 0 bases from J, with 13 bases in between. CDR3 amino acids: CSVERTRGTNYGYTF. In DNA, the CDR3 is TGCAGCGTTGAAAGGACTAGGGGAACTAACTATGGCTACACCTTC.

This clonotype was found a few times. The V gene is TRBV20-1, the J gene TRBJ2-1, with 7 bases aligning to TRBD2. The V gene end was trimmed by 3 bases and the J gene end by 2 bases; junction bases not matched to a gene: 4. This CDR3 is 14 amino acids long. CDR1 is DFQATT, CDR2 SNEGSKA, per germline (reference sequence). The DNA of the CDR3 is TGCAGTGCTAGTCTAGCGGCTACCTACAATGAGCAGTTCTTC. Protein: CSASLAATYNEQFF.

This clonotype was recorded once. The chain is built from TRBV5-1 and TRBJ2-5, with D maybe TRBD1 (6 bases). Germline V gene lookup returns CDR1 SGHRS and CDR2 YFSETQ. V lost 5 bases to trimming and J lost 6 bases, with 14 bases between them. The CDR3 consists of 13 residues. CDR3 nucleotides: TGCGCCAGCAGTACAGGGTGGGGGCAGACCCAGTACTTC. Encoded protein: CASSTGWGQTQYF.

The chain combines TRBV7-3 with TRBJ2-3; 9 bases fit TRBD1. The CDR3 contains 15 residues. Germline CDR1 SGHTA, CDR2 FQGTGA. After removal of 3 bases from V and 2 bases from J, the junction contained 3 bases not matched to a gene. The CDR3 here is CASSFTGGYTDTQYF. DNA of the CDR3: TGTGCCAGCAGCTTCACAGGGGGCTACACAGATACGCAGTATTTT.

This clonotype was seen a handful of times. The CDR3 region has the DNA TGCGCCAGCAGCCAAGAGCTGGGACTGAACCTCTACGAGCAGTACTTC. It encodes CASSQELGLNLYEQYF. V gene TRBV4-1 combines with J gene TRBJ2-7; tentatively, D is TRBD2 (6 bases). Germline CDR1 is MGHRA and CDR2 is YSYEKL. There are 16 residues in the CDR3. V dropped 0 bases and J dropped 3 bases, with 15 bases sitting between them.

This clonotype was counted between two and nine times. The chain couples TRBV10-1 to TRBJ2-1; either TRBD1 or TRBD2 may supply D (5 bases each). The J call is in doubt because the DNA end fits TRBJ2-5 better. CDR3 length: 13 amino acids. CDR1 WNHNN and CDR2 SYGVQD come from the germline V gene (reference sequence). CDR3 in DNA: TGCGCCAGCAGTGATCCTTCGGGACAGACCCAGTACTTC. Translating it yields CASSDPSGQTQYF.

CDR3 region: CSARDPTRIAKNIQYF. Written as DNA, the CDR3 is TGCAGTGCTAGAGATCCAACTAGGATAGCCAAAAACATTCAGTACTTC. The V and J genes are TRBV20-1 and TRBJ2-4, with a possible D match to TRBD2 (5 bases). This CDR3 has 16 residues. Germline V gene sequence: CDR1 DFQATT, CDR2 SNEGSKA (reference sequence). Trimming removed 0 bases from V and 0 bases from J, with 12 bases in between.

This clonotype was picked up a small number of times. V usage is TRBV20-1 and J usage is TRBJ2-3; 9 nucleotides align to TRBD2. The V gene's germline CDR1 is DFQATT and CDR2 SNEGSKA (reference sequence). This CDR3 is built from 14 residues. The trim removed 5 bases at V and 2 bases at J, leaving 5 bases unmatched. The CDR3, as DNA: TGCAGTGCTTCGGGACTAGCCAACACAGATACGCAGTATTTT. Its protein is CSASGLANTDTQYF.

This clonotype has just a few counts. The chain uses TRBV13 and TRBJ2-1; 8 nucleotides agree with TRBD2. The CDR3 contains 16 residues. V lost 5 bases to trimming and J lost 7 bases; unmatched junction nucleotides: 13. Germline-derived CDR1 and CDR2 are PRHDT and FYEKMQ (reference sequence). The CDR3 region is CASSPGRASGWNEQFF. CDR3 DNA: TGTGCCAGCAGCCCGGGCAGGGCTAGCGGGTGGAATGAGCAGTTCTTC.

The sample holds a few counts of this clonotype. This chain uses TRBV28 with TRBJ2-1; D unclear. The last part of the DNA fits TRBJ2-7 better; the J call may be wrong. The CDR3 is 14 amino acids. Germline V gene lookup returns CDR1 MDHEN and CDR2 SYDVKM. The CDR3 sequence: CASRLSGFLDEQYF. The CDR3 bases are TGTGCCAGCAGGCTCTCCGGGTTTTTGGACGAGCAGTACTTC.

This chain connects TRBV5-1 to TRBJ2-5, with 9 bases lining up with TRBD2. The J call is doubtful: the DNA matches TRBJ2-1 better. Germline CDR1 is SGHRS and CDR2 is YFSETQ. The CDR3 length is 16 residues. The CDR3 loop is CASSSPPIAGDWEQFF. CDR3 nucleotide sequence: TGCGCCAGCAGCTCCCCCCCGATAGCGGGAGATTGGGAGCAGTTCTTC.

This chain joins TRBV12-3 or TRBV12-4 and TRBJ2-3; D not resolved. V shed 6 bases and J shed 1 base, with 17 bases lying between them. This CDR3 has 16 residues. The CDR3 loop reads CASRLPLAHGTDTQYF. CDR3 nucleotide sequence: TGTGCCAGCAGGCTTCCTTTAGCCCACGGCACAGATACGCAGTATTTT.

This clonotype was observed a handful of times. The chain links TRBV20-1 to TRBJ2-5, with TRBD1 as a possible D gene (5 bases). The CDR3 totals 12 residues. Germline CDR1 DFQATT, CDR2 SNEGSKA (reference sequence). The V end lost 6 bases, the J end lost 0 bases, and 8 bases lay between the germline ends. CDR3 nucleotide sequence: TGCAGTGCGGGGCAGTACCAAGAGACCCAGTACTTC. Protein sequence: CSAGQYQETQYF.

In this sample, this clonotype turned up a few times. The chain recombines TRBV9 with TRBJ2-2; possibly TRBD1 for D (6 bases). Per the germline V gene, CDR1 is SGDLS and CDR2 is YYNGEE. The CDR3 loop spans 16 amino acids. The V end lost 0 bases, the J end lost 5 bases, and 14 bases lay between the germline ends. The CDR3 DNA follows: TGTGCCAGCAGCGTAGTCTCAGGGGTGGCTACCGGGGAGCTGTTTTTT. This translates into CASSVVSGVATGELFF.

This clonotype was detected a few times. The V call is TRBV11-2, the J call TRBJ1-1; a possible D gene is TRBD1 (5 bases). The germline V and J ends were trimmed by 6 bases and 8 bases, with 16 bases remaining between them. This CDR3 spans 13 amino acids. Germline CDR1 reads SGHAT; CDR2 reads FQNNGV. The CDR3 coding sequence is TGTGCCAGCAGACCAACTGGGGGGGAGGAAGCTTTCTTT. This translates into CASRPTGGEEAFF.

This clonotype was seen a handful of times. Here the CDR3 reads CSILYQETQYF. CDR3 coding DNA: TGCAGCATCTTGTACCAAGAGACCCAGTACTTC. V and J are TRBV29-1 and TRBJ2-5; D is unresolved. Trimming took 8 bases from V and 0 from J, leaving 7 bases between them. CDR1 and CDR2 (germline): SQVTM, ANQGSEA. CDR3 size: 11 residues.